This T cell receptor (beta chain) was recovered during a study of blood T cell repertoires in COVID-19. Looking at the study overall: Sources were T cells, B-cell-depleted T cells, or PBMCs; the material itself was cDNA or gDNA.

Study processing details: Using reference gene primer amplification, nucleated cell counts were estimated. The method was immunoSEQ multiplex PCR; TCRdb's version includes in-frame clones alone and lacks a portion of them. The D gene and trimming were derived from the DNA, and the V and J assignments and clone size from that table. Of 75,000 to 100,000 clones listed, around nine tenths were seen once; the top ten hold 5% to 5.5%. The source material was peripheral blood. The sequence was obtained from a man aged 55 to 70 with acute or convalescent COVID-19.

The CDR3 DNA follows: TGTGCCAGCAGCTGGACAGTGGACACTGAAGCTTTCTTT. This translates into CASSWTVDTEAFF. This chain connects TRBV7-2 to TRBJ1-1, with D perhaps matching TRBD1 (6 bases). The CDR3 covers 13 residues. Germline CDR1 SGHTA, CDR2 FQGNSA. The ends were cut back, 4 bases at V and 3 bases at J, with 9 bases in the middle.